Presented here are 3 T cell receptor beta chains from one specimen sequenced in a study of human T cells and chemical hapten exposure. The sample's time point: patch test 2, 6 weeks after DPC sensitization. Treatment: therapeutic diphenylcyclopropenone sensitization with weekly scalp DPC. From the RACE reads, TCRdb called clonotypes with MiXCR, one entry per CDR3 protein. The sample includes over 70,000 distinct CDR3 sequences, about 9.9% of them seen just once. Material: whole blood, obtained in connection with sensitization to the hapten diphenylcyclopropenone (DPC). The receptors come from a man aged 18 to 30 with alopecia areata. Some clones in this sample may be carry-over from other donors' samples.

This clonotype was seen a handful of times. CDR3 coding DNA: TGTGCCAGCAGCTTAGACAGGGCGAATTCACCCCTCCACTTT. Protein: CASSLDRANSPLHF. The J gene is TRBJ1-6, the V gene TRBV7-9; possibly TRBD1 for D (6 bases). Germline lookup yields CDR1 SEHNR and CDR2 FQNEAQ (reference sequence). The CDR3 sequence is 14 residues long. The V end lost 1 base, the J end lost 7 bases, and 8 bases lay between the germline ends.

This clonotype was seen ten or more times. The chain carries TRBV11-2 and TRBJ2-7, with D hard to call. V was cut by 5 bases and J by 12 bases, with 14 bases left in between. This CDR3 contains 11 residues. CDR1 and CDR2 (germline): SGHAT, FQNNGV. Here the CDR3 DNA reads TGTGCCAGCAGCGCCCAGGTGGTAATGTACTTC. It translates to CASSAQVVMYF.

The chain recombines TRBV7-9 with TRBJ1-4; D is unresolved. This CDR3 is built from 14 residues. Germline lookup yields CDR1 SEHNR and CDR2 FQNEAQ (reference sequence). Trimming pared 0 bases from V and 7 bases from J, leaving 9 bases between. This CDR3 is CASSLAAGSEKLFF. The CDR3 bases are TGTGCCAGCAGCTTAGCCGCAGGCAGTGAAAAACTGTTTTTT.